This T cell receptor beta chain is from a study of cytomegalovirus exposure and HLA in healthy donors. Turning to this clone: The antigen remains undetermined.

The CDR3 totals 11 residues. The V gene lost 1 base and the J gene lost 5 bases, with 5 bases spanning the gap. Germline-derived CDR1 and CDR2 are GTSNPN and SVGIG (reference sequence). The study ran its PCR with 60 Vbeta and 13 Jbeta primers. Using immunoSEQ multiplex PCR, the repertoire was profiled, and TCRdb retains in-frame clones only, with some absent. Of 250,000 or so clones in the sample, roughly 91% were seen once. The study's findings and limits: In a later analysis, at a false discovery rate of 0.05, over 15,000 TCR beta sequences were associated with HLA alleles.

The chain has TRBV30 and TRBJ1-2, with unresolved D. The source material was PBMCs. This TCR was sampled from a girl aged 2-9 years in good health and CMV-seronegative. CDR3: CAWSGTYGYTF. DNA for the CDR3: TGTGCCTGGAGTGGGACTTATGGCTACACCTTC.